These 25 T cell receptor beta chains originate from one sample sequenced in a study of OX40 agonist ivuxolimab in advanced cancers. Assay: immunoSEQ multiplex PCR; the TCRdb copy retains only in-frame clones and omits some. The data hold tens of thousands of clones, with about nine tenths observed a single time. The sample consisted of CD4+ or CD8+ T cells sorted from blood, taken in a trial of the OX40 agonist ivuxolimab. The receptors derive from an adult with an advanced solid tumor such as melanoma, head and neck, liver or kidney cancer.

The gene calls are TRBV15 and TRBJ2-5; TRBD2 might be the D (6 bases). With 3 bases removed from V and 5 bases from J, the gap between germline ends came to 10 bases. CDR3 length equals 13 residues. The V gene's germline CDR1 is LNHNV and CDR2 YYDKDF (reference sequence). For the CDR3, the DNA is TGTGCCACCAGCAGCCTAGCGACGGAGACCCAGTACTTC. Protein: CATSSLATETQYF.

V and J are TRBV9 and TRBJ2-3; weak D call: TRBD2 (5 bases). The germline V and J ends were trimmed by 5 bases and 0 bases, with 7 bases remaining between them. Germline CDR1 is SGDLS and CDR2 is YYNGEE. This CDR3 comprises 13 residues. The DNA for the CDR3 is TGTGCCAGCAGTGGCGGGAGCACAGATACGCAGTATTTT. Translated, it gives CASSGGSTDTQYF.

The genes are TRBV29-1 and TRBJ2-5; 8 bases align to TRBD1. From germline, CDR1 is SQVTM and CDR2 ANQGSEA. The ends lost 2 bases at V and 3 bases at J; junction bases unmatched: 5. This CDR3 contains 14 residues. The CDR3 region is CSVERQGAKETQYF. For the CDR3, the DNA is TGCAGCGTTGAACGTCAGGGGGCAAAAGAGACCCAGTACTTC.

CDR3 loop: CASSGGTSGNEQFF. The CDR3 DNA reads TGTGCCAGCAGTGGAGGGACTAGCGGGAATGAGCAGTTCTTC. The chain has TRBV6-5 and TRBJ2-1; TRBD2 matches 12 bases. The junction had 3 bases not matched to a gene; V was cut back by 5 bases and J by 7 bases. CDR1 is MNHEY and CDR2 is SVGAGI in the germline V gene. The CDR3 is 14 amino acids.

V gene TRBV29-1 combines with J gene TRBJ1-2; TRBD1 might be the D (6 bases). CDR1 SQVTM and CDR2 ANQGSEA come from the germline V gene. The CDR3 runs to 12 residues. Trimming took off 5 bases at V and 5 bases at J, with 12 bases between the two ends. CDR3 residues: CSVKDSRYGYTF. The CDR3 DNA reads TGCAGCGTTAAGGACAGCCGGTATGGCTACACCTTC.

This clone appeared a few times. The chain couples TRBV5-6 to TRBJ2-1, with D possibly being TRBD1 or TRBD2 (5 bases each). The length of the CDR3 is 15 residues. V lost 2 bases and J 7 bases, leaving 16 bases between the germline ends. Germline values: CDR1 SGHDT, CDR2 YYEEEE. The CDR3 here is CASSLHGDGLNEQFF. The CDR3, as DNA: TGTGCCAGCAGCTTACATGGGGACGGCTTGAATGAGCAGTTCTTC.

The chain carries TRBV29-1 and TRBJ1-2, with 8 bases identical to TRBD1. The junction had 8 bases not matched to a gene; V was cut back by 6 bases and J by 2 bases. The CDR3 covers 14 residues. Germline V gene sequence: CDR1 SQVTM, CDR2 ANQGSEA. The CDR3 DNA reads as TGCAGCGTGACACGGACAGGGAGGAACTATGGCTACACCTTC. Translation gives CSVTRTGRNYGYTF.

The chain is built from TRBV13 and TRBJ2-7; tentatively, D is TRBD1 or TRBD2 (7 bases each). The CDR3 has 20 amino acids. Trimming pared 6 bases from V and 2 bases from J, leaving 32 bases between. Germline CDR1 reads PRHDT; CDR2 reads FYEKMQ (reference sequence). CDR3 in DNA: TGTGCCAGCAGGATAAAGGGACAGCAATGCCGGGACTACAAGGCCTACGAGCAGTACTTC. Amino acid sequence: CASRIKGQQCRDYKAYEQYF. Full variable domain (outside the CDR3, taken from reference TRBV13 and TRBJ2-7): AAGVIQSPRHLIKEKRETATLKCYPIPRHDTVYWYQQGPGQDPQFLISFYEKMQSDKGSIPDRFSAQQFSDYHSELNMSSLELGDSALYFCASRIKGQQCRDYKAYEQYFGPGTRLTVT.

J is TRBJ2-7 and V is TRBV10-2, with 14 bases aligning to TRBD2. The CDR3 sequence is 19 residues long. CDR1 and CDR2 (germline): WSHSY, SAAADI. V shed 6 bases and J 6 bases; nucleotides not matched to a gene: 19. Here the CDR3 DNA reads TGCGCCAGCAGCAACACCTACGGGACTAGCGGGAGTAAGGGTCTCGAGCAGTACTTC. Amino acids: CASSNTYGTSGSKGLEQYF.

The CDR3 DNA reads TGCGCCAGCAGCTTGAATCCAGGGGGTAGGGAGACCCAGTACTTC. Translated, it gives CASSLNPGGRETQYF. The chain links TRBV5-1 to TRBJ2-5, with TRBD1 identical over 7 bases. This CDR3 region has 15 residues. The germline CDR1 and CDR2 sequences are SGHRS and YFSETQ. Trimming at V came to 1 base and at J to 5 bases, leaving 8 bases not matched to a gene.

The genes are TRBV6-6 and TRBJ2-1; TRBD2 matches 13 bases. Germline trimming cut 6 bases from V and 10 bases from J; bases unmatched to any gene: 9. CDR3 length equals 15 residues. Germline-derived CDR1 and CDR2 are MNHNY and SVGAGI (reference sequence). CDR3 in amino acids: CASRDLGLAGREQFF. The CDR3 DNA is TGTGCCAGCAGAGACCTGGGACTAGCGGGACGGGAGCAGTTCTTC.

This clone was found a few times. The CDR3 DNA reads as TGTGCCAGCAGCTCAGGACAGAGGGGAGACTATGGCTACACCTTC. Its protein is CASSSGQRGDYGYTF. J is TRBJ1-2 and V is TRBV5-4, with TRBD1 as a possible D gene (6 bases). The CDR3 runs 15 residues. Germline V gives CDR1 SGHNT, CDR2 YYREEE (reference sequence). V was pared by 3 bases and J by 3 bases, with 15 bases between.

The chain links TRBV5-1 to TRBJ1-2; D is undetermined. The germline V gene has CDR1 SGHRS and CDR2 YFSETQ. Trimming took 1 base from V and 6 from J, leaving 13 bases between them. The CDR3 is 14 residues long. This CDR3 reads CASSLTGHMDGYTF. Here the CDR3 DNA reads TGCGCCAGCAGCTTGACCGGGCATATGGATGGCTACACCTTC.

V gene TRBV30 combines with J gene TRBJ2-5; TRBD2 agrees at 11 bases. CDR1 is GTSNPN, CDR2 SVGIG, per germline (reference sequence). This CDR3 comprises 16 residues. The V segment lost 2 bases and the J segment 2 bases; nucleotides outside the gene matches: 7. The CDR3 DNA reads TGTGCCTGGAGTATCCGGACTAGCGGGCCTCAAGAGACCCAGTACTTC. Residues: CAWSIRTSGPQETQYF.

The chain links TRBV5-1 to TRBJ2-7; 12 positions match TRBD2. V gave up 8 bases and J gave up 5 bases; unmatched junction bases: 14. CDR1 and CDR2 (germline): SGHRS, YFSETQ. The length of the CDR3 is 16 residues. The CDR3 DNA is TGCGCCAGTCGACTAGCGGGAGCCCCCTCTACCCACGAGCAGTACTTC. It yields the protein CASRLAGAPSTHEQYF.

The chain employs TRBV27 and TRBJ2-7, with 8 bases aligning to TRBD1. The length of the CDR3 is 12 residues. Germline V gives CDR1 MNHEY, CDR2 SMNVEV (reference sequence). The CDR3 region has the DNA TGTGCGGTAACAGGGGGAGCCTACGAGCAGTACTTC. Translating it yields CAVTGGAYEQYF.

The CDR3 sequence is CSVAWGRRETQYF. Here the CDR3 DNA reads TGCAGCGTCGCCTGGGGACGTCGAGAGACCCAGTACTTC. The chain joins TRBV29-1 to TRBJ2-5, with D perhaps TRBD1 or TRBD2 (5 bases each). This CDR3 has 13 amino acids. The germline V and J ends were trimmed by 6 bases and 4 bases, with 15 bases remaining between them. Per germline, CDR1 SQVTM and CDR2 ANQGSEA.

This rearrangement joins TRBV29-1 to TRBJ2-2; D gene unclear. Germline V CDR1 and CDR2: SQVTM, ANQGSEA. Between the trimmed V and J ends, which lost 6 bases and 0 bases, there was a span of 11 bases. The CDR3 totals 14 residues. The CDR3 DNA sequence: TGCAGCGTCCGACGTGGGGCGAACACCGGGGAGCTGTTTTTT. It translates to CSVRRGANTGELFF.

In DNA form, the CDR3 reads TGTGCCAGCAGACGAGGAGACATTTACGAGCAGTACTTC. Encoded protein: CASRRGDIYEQYF. This chain uses TRBV7-3 with TRBJ2-7; no clear D. The CDR3 loop spans 13 amino acids. Trimming left V 6 bases short and J 4 bases short, with 13 bases between. CDR1 SGHTA and CDR2 FQGTGA come from the germline V gene.

J is TRBJ2-1 and V is TRBV10-1; D ambiguous. The CDR3 has 13 residues. From germline, CDR1 is WNHNN and CDR2 SYGVQD (reference sequence). The V gene lost 0 bases and the J gene lost 7 bases, with 7 bases spanning the gap. The CDR3 protein is CASSESLINEQFF. In DNA form, the CDR3 reads TGCGCCAGCAGTGAGTCGCTAATAAATGAGCAGTTCTTC.

The chain is built from TRBV7-2 and TRBJ1-5; D is possibly TRBD1 (6 bases). This CDR3 has 15 residues. CDR1 is SGHTA and CDR2 is FQGNSA in the germline V gene. The ends were cut back, 1 base at V and 6 bases at J, with 13 bases in the middle. Here the CDR3 reads CASSLEVGAGQPQHF. The DNA of the CDR3 is TGTGCCAGCAGCTTAGAAGTGGGGGCTGGTCAGCCCCAGCATTTT.

The CDR3 reads CASSESLAGGRYNEQFF. The CDR3 region has the DNA TGCGCCAGCAGTGAGTCACTAGCGGGAGGGCGGTACAATGAGCAGTTCTTC. The chain employs TRBV10-1 and TRBJ2-1; the match to TRBD2 covers 13 bases. Germline CDR1 is WNHNN and CDR2 is SYGVQD (reference sequence). Losses at the gene ends were 0 bases for V and 4 bases for J; bases not matched to a gene: 3. This CDR3 has 17 amino acids.

The chain has TRBV6-5 and TRBJ2-1; the match to TRBD2 covers 7 bases. V trimming: 0 bases; J trimming: 0 bases; junction bases outside the gene matches: 2. Germline CDR1 and CDR2: MNHEY and SVGAGI. The CDR3 spans 16 residues. CDR3 region: CASSYSGGSSYNEQFF. CDR3 coding DNA: TGTGCCAGCAGTTACTCGGGAGGGAGCTCCTACAATGAGCAGTTCTTC.

This clone was seen more than once but under ten times. This CDR3 is also generated by other DNA sequences in the sample. V and J are TRBV28 and TRBJ1-2; the D is unclear. Deletions cut 3 bases from V and 5 bases from J, with 7 bases between. The CDR3 length is 12 residues. Germline CDR1 is MDHEN and CDR2 is SYDVKM. CDR3 in DNA: TGTGCCAGCAGTTTGGGAGGGTATGGCTACACCTTC. This gives the protein CASSLGGYGYTF.

The chain uses TRBV7-9 and TRBJ1-1; D gene uncertain. Looked up from germline, CDR1 is SEHNR and CDR2 is FQNEAQ (reference sequence). This CDR3 is built from 14 residues. Trimming removed 7 bases at V and 4 bases at J, with 16 bases between. CDR3 region: CASTHIGEPTEAFF. CDR3 sequence (DNA): TGTGCCAGCACCCACATCGGGGAGCCCACTGAAGCTTTCTTT.